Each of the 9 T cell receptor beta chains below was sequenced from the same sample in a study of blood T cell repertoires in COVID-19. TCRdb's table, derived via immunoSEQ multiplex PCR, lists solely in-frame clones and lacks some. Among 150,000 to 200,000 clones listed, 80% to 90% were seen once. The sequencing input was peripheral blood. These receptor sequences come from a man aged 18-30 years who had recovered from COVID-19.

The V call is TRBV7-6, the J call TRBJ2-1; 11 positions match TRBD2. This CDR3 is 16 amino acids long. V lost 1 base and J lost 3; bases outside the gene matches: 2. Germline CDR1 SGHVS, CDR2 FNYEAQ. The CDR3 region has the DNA TGTGCCAGCAGCTTAGGGACTAGCGGGTTCTACAATGAGCAGTTCTTC. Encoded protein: CASSLGTSGFYNEQFF.

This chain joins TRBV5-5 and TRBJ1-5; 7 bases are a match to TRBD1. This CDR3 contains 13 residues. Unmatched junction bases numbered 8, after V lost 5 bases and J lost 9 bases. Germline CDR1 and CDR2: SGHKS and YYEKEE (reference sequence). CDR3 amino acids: CASSEGANPPQHF. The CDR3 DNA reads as TGTGCCAGCAGTGAGGGGGCTAACCCGCCCCAGCATTTT.

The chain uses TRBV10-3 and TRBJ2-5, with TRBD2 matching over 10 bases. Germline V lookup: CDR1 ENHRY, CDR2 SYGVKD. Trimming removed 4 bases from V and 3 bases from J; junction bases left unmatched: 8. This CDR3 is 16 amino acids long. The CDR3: CAISAGGLAREETQYF. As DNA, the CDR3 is TGTGCCATCAGTGCAGGGGGACTAGCGCGCGAAGAGACCCAGTACTTC.

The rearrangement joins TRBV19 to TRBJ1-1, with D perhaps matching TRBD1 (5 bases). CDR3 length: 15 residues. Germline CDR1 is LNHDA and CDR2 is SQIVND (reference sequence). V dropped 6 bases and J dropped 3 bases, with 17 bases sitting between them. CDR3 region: CASSIQGVGYTEAFF. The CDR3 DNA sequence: TGTGCCAGTAGCATACAAGGGGTAGGGTACACTGAAGCTTTCTTT.

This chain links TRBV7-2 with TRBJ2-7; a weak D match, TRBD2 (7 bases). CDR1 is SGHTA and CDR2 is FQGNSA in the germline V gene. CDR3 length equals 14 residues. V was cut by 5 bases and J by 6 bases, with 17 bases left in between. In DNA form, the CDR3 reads TGTGCCAGCAGCCAGGACCTCGGGGGGCGCGAGCAGTACTTC. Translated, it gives CASSQDLGGREQYF.

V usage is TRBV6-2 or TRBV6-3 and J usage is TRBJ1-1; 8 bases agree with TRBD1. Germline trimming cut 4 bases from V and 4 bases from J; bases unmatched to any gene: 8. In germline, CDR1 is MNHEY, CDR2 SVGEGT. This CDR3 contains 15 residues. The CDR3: CASSSSGTGTTEAFF. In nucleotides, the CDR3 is TGTGCCAGCAGTTCCTCAGGGACAGGTACCACTGAAGCTTTCTTT.

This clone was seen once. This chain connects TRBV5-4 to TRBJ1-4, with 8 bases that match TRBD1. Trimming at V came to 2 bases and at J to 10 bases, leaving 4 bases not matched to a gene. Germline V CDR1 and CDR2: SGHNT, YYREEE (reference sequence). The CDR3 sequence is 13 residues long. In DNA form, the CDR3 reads TGTGCCAGCAGCTTACAGGGGGTTGCAAAACTGTTTTTT. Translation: CASSLQGVAKLFF.

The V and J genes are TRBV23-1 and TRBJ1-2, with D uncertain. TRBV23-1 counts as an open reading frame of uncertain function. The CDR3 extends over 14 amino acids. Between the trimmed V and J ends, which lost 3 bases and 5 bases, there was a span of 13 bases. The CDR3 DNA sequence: TGCGCCAGCAGTCAGGGCCCGTCCCATTATGGCTACACCTTC. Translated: CASSQGPSHYGYTF.

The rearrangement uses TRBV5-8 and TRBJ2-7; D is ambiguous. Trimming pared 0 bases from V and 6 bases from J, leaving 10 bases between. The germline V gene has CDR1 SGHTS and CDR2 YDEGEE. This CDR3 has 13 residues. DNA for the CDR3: TGTGCCAGCAGCTTGGTCAGACTTGGCGAGCAGTACTTC. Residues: CASSLVRLGEQYF.